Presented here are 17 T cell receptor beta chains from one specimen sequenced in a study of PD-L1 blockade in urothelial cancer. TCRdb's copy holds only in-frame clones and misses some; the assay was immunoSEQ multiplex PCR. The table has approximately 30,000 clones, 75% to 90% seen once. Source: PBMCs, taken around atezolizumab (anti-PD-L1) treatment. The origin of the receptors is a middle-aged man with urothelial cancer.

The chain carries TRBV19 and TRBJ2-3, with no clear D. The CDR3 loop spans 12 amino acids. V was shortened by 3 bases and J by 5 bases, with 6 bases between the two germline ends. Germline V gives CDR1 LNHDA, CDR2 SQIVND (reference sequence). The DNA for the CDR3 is TGTGCCAGTAGTATTACGGGAGATACGCAGTATTTT. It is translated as CASSITGDTQYF.

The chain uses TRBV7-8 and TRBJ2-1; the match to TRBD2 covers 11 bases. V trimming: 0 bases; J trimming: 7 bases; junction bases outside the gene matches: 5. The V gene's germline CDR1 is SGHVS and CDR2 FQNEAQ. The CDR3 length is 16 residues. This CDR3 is CASSLAPSGRFNEQFF. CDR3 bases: TGTGCCAGCAGCTTAGCGCCTAGCGGGAGGTTTAATGAGCAGTTCTTC.

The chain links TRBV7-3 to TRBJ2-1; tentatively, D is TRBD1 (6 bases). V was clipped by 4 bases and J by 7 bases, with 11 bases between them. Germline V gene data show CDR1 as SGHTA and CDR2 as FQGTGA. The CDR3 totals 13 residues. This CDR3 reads CASSSGARNEQFF. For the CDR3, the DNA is TGTGCCAGCAGCTCAGGGGCTAGAAATGAGCAGTTCTTC.

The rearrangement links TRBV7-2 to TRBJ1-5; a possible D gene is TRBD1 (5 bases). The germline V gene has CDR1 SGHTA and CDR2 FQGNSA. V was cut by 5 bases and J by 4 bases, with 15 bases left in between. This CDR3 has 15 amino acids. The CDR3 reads CASSNDRTYNQPQHF. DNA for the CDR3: TGTGCCAGCAGCAACGACAGAACTTATAATCAGCCCCAGCATTTT.

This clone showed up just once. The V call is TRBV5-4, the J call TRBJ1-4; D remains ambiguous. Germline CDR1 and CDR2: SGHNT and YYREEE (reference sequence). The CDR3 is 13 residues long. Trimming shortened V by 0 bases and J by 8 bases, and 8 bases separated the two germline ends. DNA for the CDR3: TGTGCCAGCAGCTTGGATTTATCCGAAAAACTGTTTTTT. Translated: CASSLDLSEKLFF.

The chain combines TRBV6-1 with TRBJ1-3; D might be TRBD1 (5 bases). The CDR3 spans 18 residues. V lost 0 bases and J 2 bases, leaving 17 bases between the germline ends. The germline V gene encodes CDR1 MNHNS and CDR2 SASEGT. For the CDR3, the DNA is TGTGCCAGCAGTGAAGCGCTGGGTGGGGGGGGGACTGGAAACACCATATATTTT. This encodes CASSEALGGGGTGNTIYF.

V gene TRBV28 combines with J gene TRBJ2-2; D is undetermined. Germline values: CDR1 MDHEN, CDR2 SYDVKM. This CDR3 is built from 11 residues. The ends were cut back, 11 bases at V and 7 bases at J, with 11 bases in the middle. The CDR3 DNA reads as TGTGCCGGCGGTAAGAACGGGGAGCTGTTTTTT. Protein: CAGGKNGELFF.

CDR3 region: CASSSPQGENIQYF. The CDR3 DNA is TGTGCCAGCAGCTCGCCGCAGGGGGAAAACATTCAGTACTTC. V usage is TRBV5-4 and J usage is TRBJ2-4, with 7 bases identical to TRBD1. CDR3 length equals 14 residues. Germline V gene sequence: CDR1 SGHNT, CDR2 YYREEE (reference sequence). With 3 bases clipped from V and 5 bases from J, the junction kept 5 bases outside the gene matches.

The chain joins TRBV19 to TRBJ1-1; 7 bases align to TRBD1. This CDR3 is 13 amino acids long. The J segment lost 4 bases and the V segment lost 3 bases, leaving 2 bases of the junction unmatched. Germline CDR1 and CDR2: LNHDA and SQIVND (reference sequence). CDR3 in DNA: TGTGCCAGTAGTATGGCAGGGGGCACTGAAGCTTTCTTT. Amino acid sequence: CASSMAGGTEAFF.

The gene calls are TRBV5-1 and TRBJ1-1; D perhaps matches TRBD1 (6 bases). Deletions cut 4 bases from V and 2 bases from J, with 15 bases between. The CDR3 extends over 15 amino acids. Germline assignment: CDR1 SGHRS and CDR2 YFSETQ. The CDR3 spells CASSRDGRGNTEAFF. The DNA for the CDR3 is TGCGCCAGCAGCAGGGACGGCAGGGGAAACACTGAAGCTTTCTTT.

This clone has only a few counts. CDR3 protein: CASSPGTGPLVQFF. For the CDR3, the DNA is TGTGCCAGCAGTCCCGGGACAGGACCCCTCGTTCAGTTCTTC. The gene calls are TRBV14 and TRBJ2-1; 8 bases fit TRBD1. Looked up from germline, CDR1 is SGHDN and CDR2 is FVKESK. The V and J ends lost 6 bases and 13 bases, in that order; junction bases with no gene match: 14. This CDR3 comprises 14 residues.

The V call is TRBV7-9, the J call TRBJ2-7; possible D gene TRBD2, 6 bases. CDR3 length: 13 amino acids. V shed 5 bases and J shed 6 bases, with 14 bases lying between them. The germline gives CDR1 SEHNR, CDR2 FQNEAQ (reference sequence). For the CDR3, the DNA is TGTGCCAGCAGCCCTCTGGTGGGAGGCGAGCAGTACTTC. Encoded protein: CASSPLVGGEQYF. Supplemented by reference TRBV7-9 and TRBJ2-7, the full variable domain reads DTGVSQNPRHKITKRGQNVTFRCDPISEHNRLYWYRQTLGQGPEFLTYFQNEAQLEKSRLLSDRFSAERPKGSFSTLEIQRTEQGDSAMYLCASSPLVGGEQYFGPGTRLTVT.

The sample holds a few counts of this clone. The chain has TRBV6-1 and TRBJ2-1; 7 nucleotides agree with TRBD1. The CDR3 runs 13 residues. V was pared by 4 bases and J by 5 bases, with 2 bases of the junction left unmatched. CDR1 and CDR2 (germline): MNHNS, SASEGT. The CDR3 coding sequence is TGTGCCAGCAGTGTTGGGACAGACAATGAGCAGTTCTTC. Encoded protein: CASSVGTDNEQFF.

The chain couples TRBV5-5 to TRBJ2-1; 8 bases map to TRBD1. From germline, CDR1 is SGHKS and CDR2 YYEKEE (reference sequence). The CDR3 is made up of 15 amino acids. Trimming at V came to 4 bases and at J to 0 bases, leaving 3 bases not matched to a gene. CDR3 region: CASSLTGGSYNEQFF. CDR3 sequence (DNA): TGTGCCAGCAGCCTAACAGGGGGCTCCTACAATGAGCAGTTCTTC.

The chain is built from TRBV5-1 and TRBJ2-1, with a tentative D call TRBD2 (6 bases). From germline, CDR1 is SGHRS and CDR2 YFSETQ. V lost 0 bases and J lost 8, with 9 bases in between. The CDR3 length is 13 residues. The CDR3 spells CASSLVLAHEQFF. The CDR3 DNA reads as TGCGCCAGCAGCTTGGTTCTAGCGCATGAGCAGTTCTTC.

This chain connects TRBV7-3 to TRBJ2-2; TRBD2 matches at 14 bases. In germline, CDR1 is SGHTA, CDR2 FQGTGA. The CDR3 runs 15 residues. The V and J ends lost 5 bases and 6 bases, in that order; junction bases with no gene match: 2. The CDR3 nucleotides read TGTGCCAGCAGCCCGGGACTAGCGGGAGCCGGGGAGCTGTTTTTT. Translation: CASSPGLAGAGELFF. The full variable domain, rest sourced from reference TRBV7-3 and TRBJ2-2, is GAGVSQTPSNKVTEKGKYVELRCDPISGHTALYWYRQSLGQGPEFLIYFQGTGAADDSGLPNDRFFAVRPEGSVSTLKIQRTERGDSAVYLCASSPGLAGAGELFFGEGSRLTVL.

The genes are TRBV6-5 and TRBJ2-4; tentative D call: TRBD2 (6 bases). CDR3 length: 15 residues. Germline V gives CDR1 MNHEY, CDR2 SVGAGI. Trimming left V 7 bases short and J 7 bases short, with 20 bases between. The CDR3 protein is CASISGGTGENIQYF. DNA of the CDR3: TGTGCCAGCATCTCTGGGGGGACGGGTGAGAACATTCAGTACTTC.